This T cell receptor beta chain was retrieved from a study of monozygotic twins with cystic fibrosis. Sequencing used immunoSEQ multiplex PCR; TCRdb keeps in-frame clones, though not all of them. The sample lists approximately 20,000 clones; roughly nine tenths were seen once. The CDR3 totals 13 residues. CDR1 and CDR2 from the germline V gene are SNHLY and FYNNEI. The germline V and J ends were trimmed by 8 bases and 7 bases, with 14 bases remaining between them. The TCR comes from a girl aged 2-10 years with cystic fibrosis. This chain connects TRBV2 to TRBJ1-4, with D maybe TRBD1 (6 bases). Source material: blood. CDR3: CASGETGREKLFF. In DNA, the CDR3 is TGTGCCAGCGGAGAGACAGGCCGTGAAAAACTGTTTTTT.